This is a list of T cell receptor beta chains from one sample in a study of T-cell memory formation after mild COVID-19. MiXCR, applied by TCRdb to the 5' RACE reads, yields one record per CDR3 protein. This sample has some 450,000 distinct CDR3 sequences, with 15% to 20% found just once. Sequencing input: PBMCs or a T cell subset sorted from them (not recorded which). The origin of the receptors is an adult woman who had mild COVID-19 (a few samples of this study predate the infection). Cell type and time point are not known. Each CDR3 is given with its conserved first and last residue. Fields, in order: D gene, V gene, J gene, clone size, CDR3 DNA, CDR3 protein. The D gene is left open where the match is weak. Size is omitted from some rows. Given values are once, few, many or a class for expanded clones.

d_gene: TRBD2
v_gene: TRBV7-3
j_gene: TRBJ2-1
abundance: .
CDR3nt: TGTGCCAGCAGCTTAAATCCGGGAGGGCCGTACAATGAGCAGTTCTTC
CDR3aa: CASSLNPGGPYNEQFF

d_gene: .
v_gene: TRBV5-5
j_gene: TRBJ2-4
abundance: few
CDR3nt: TGTGCCAGCAGCTTCGACAGCAGACTAGCCAAAAACATTCAGTACTTC
CDR3aa: CASSFDSRLAKNIQYF

d_gene: TRBD1
v_gene: TRBV3-1
j_gene: TRBJ2-5
abundance: .
CDR3nt: TGTGCCAGCAGCCGACCGACAGGGATGGGGGAGACCCAGTACTTC
CDR3aa: CASSRPTGMGETQYF

d_gene: .
v_gene: TRBV12-3/TRBV12-4
j_gene: TRBJ2-7
abundance: many
CDR3nt: TGTGCCAGCTCGCGTTACGAGCAGTACTTC
CDR3aa: CASSRYEQYF

d_gene: .
v_gene: TRBV9
j_gene: TRBJ2-1
abundance: many
CDR3nt: TGTGCCAGCAGCGTAAGGCTAGCGCCCCTCAGGAATGAGCAGTTCTTC
CDR3aa: CASSVRLAPLRNEQFF

d_gene: TRBD1
v_gene: TRBV6-2/TRBV6-3
j_gene: TRBJ1-5
abundance: .
CDR3nt: TGTGCCAGCAACACTTCGAGAGACAGGGGTCAGCCCCAGCATTTT
CDR3aa: CASNTSRDRGQPQHF

d_gene: .
v_gene: TRBV7-2
j_gene: TRBJ2-1
abundance: few
CDR3nt: TGTGCCAGCAGCCTGGGAAGGAACTACAATGAGCAGTTCTTC
CDR3aa: CASSLGRNYNEQFF

d_gene: .
v_gene: TRBV29-1
j_gene: TRBJ2-7
abundance: few
CDR3nt: TGCAGCGCAATCTACAGGGACTCCTACGAGCAGTACTTC
CDR3aa: CSAIYRDSYEQYF

d_gene: .
v_gene: TRBV10-3
j_gene: TRBJ2-1
abundance: .
CDR3nt: TGTGCCATCAGTGAGTCGGGCAGGGGTAAGGTGAATGAGCAGTTCTTC
CDR3aa: CAISESGRGKVNEQFF

d_gene: .
v_gene: TRBV16
j_gene: TRBJ1-5
abundance: .
CDR3nt: TGTGCCAGCAGCCCCGGTCCGGTGAATCAGCCCCAGCATTTT
CDR3aa: CASSPGPVNQPQHF

d_gene: TRBD1
v_gene: TRBV12-3/TRBV12-4
j_gene: TRBJ2-7
abundance: .
CDR3nt: TGTGCCAGCAGTCCCCGCGGGACAGGGGTACCCTACGAGCAGTACTTC
CDR3aa: CASSPRGTGVPYEQYF

d_gene: TRBD1
v_gene: TRBV27
j_gene: TRBJ2-3
abundance: .
CDR3nt: TGTGCCAGCGCCTGGACAGGCCCCACAGATACGCAGTATTTT
CDR3aa: CASAWTGPTDTQYF

d_gene: .
v_gene: TRBV7-9
j_gene: TRBJ1-2
abundance: few
CDR3nt: TGTGCCAGCGGCTACCAGGGGAACTATGGCTACACCTTC
CDR3aa: CASGYQGNYGYTF

d_gene: TRBD1
v_gene: TRBV7-8
j_gene: TRBJ1-5
abundance: few
CDR3nt: TGTGCCAGCAGCCCAGCTGGGACAGCCTGGGCAAAGTTGGATCAGCCCCAGCATTTT
CDR3aa: CASSPAGTAWAKLDQPQHF

d_gene: .
v_gene: TRBV23-1
j_gene: TRBJ2-2
abundance: few
CDR3nt: TGCGCCAGCATCCCGCGGAGACAGAAGACGAACACCGGGGAGCTGTTTTTT
CDR3aa: CASIPRRQKTNTGELFF

d_gene: TRBD1
v_gene: TRBV28
j_gene: TRBJ1-2
abundance: .
CDR3nt: TGTGCCGGGAGTACAGGGGGAGCTAACTATGGCTACACCTTC
CDR3aa: CAGSTGGANYGYTF

d_gene: .
v_gene: TRBV19
j_gene: TRBJ1-2
abundance: .
CDR3nt: TGTGCCAGTAGTAGCTATGGCTACACCTTC
CDR3aa: CASSSYGYTF

d_gene: .
v_gene: TRBV6-2/TRBV6-3
j_gene: TRBJ2-1
abundance: few
CDR3nt: TGTGCCAGCAGTTCGCGTCGTGTAATAGGCGGGATAAGGAGTGAGCAGTTCTTC
CDR3aa: CASSSRRVIGGIRSEQFF